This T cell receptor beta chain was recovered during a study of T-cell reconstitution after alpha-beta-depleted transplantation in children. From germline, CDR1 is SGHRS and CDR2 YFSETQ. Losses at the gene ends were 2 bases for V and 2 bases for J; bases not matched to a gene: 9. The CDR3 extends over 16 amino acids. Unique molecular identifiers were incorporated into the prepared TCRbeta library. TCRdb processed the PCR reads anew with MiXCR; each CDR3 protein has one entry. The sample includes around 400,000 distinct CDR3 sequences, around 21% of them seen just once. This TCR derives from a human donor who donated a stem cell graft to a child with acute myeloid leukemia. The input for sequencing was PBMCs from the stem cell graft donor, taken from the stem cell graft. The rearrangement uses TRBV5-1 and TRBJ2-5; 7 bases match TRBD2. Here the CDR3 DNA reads TGCGCCAGCAGCTTAAAGAAGCGGGATCGACAAGAGACCCAGTACTTC. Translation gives CASSLKKRDRQETQYF.